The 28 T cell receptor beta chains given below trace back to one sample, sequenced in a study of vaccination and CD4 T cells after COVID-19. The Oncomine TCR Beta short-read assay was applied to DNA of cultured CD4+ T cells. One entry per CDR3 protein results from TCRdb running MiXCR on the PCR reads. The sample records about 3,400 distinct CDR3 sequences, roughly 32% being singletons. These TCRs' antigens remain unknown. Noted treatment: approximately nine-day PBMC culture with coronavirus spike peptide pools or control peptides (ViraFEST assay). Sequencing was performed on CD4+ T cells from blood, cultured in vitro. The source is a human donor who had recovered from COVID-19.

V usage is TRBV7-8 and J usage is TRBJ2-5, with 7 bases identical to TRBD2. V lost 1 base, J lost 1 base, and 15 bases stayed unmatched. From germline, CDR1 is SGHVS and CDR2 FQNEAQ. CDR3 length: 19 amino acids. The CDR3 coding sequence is TGTGCCAGCAGCTTAGTTAATTATCGGCGGGGGAGCCCCCAAGAGACCCAGTACTTC. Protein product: CASSLVNYRRGSPQETQYF.

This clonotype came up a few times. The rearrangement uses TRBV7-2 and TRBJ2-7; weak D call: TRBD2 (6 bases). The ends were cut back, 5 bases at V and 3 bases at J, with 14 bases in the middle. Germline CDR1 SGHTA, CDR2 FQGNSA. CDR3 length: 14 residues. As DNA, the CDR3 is TGTGCCAGCAGCGCTCGACTAGTTAGCTACGAGCAGTACTTC. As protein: CASSARLVSYEQYF.

Here the CDR3 reads CTTSQLNFNSPLHF. CDR3 nucleotide sequence: TGCACCACCTCACAACTAAATTTTAATTCACCCCTCCACTTT. The chain combines TRBV1 with TRBJ1-6. TRBV1 is shown as a pseudogene. The CDR3 extends over 14 amino acids.

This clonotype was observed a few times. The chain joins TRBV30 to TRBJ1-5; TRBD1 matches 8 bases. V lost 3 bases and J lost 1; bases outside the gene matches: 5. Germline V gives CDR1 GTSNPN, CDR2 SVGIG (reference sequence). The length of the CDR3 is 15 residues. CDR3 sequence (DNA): TGTGCCTGGAGGTCACAGGGGGGCAGCAATCAGCCCCAGCATTTT. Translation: CAWRSQGGSNQPQHF.

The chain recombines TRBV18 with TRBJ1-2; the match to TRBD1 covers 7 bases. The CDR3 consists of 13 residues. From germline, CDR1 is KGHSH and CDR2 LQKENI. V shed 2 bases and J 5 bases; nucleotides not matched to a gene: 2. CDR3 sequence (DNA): TGTGCCAGCTCACCAGGGACAGATTATGGCTACACCTTC. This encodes CASSPGTDYGYTF.

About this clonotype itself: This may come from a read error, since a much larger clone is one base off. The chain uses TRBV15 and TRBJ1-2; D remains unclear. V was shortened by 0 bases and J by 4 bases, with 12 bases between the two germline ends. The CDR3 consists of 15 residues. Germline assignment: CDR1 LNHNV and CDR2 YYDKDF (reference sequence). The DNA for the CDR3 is TGTGCCACCAGCAGAGACCCACAGCCGAGCTATGGCTACACCTTC. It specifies CATSRDPQPSYGYTF.

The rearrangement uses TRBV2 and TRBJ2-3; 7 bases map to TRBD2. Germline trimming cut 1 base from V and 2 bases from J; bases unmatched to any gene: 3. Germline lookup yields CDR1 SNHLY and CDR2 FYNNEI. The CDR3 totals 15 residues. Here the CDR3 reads CASSEGAGPTDTQYF. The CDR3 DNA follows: TGTGCCAGCAGTGAAGGAGCGGGGCCCACAGATACGCAGTATTTT.

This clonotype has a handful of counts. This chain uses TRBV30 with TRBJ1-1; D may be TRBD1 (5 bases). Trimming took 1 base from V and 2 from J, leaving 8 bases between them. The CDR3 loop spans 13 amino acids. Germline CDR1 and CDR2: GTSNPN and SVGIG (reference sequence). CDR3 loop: CAWSGGFNTEAFF. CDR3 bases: TGTGCCTGGAGTGGGGGCTTTAACACTGAAGCTTTCTTT.

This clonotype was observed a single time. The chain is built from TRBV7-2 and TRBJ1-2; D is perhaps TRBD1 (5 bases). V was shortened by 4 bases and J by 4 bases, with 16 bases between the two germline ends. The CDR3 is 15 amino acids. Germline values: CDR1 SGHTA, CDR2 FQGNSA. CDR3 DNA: TGTGCCAGCAGCTCGACGACAGAGGGAGGCTATGGCTACACCTTC. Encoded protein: CASSSTTEGGYGYTF.

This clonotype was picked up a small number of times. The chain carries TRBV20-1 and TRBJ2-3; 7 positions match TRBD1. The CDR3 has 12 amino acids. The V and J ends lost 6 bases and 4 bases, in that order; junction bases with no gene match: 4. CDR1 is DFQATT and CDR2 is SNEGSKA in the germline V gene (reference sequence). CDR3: CSAPTGSDTQYF. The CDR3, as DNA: TGCAGTGCCCCGACAGGGTCAGATACGCAGTATTTT.

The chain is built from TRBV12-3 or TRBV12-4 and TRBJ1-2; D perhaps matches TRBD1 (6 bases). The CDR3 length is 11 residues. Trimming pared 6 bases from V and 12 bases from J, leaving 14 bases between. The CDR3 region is CASSGGGAHTF. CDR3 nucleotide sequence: TGTGCCAGCAGCGGTGGGGGGGCGCACACCTTC.

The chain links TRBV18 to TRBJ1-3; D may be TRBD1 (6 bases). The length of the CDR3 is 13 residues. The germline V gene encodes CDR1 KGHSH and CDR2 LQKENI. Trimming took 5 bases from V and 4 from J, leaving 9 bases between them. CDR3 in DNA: TGTGCCAGCTCAACAGGGTACGGAAACACCATATATTTT. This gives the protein CASSTGYGNTIYF.

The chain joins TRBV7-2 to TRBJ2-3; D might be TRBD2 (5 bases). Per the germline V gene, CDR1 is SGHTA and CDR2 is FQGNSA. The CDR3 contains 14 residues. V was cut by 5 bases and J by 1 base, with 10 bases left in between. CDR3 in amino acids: CASSPGGGTDTQYF. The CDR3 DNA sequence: TGTGCCAGCAGCCCAGGAGGTGGCACAGATACGCAGTATTTT.

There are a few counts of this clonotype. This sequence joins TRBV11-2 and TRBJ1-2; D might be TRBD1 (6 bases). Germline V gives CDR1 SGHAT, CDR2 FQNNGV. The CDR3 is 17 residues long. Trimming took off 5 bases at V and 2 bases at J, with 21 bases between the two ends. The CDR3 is CASSPGLTRGGNYGYTF. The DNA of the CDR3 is TGTGCCAGCAGCCCCGGGCTAACGAGGGGGGGGAACTATGGCTACACCTTC.

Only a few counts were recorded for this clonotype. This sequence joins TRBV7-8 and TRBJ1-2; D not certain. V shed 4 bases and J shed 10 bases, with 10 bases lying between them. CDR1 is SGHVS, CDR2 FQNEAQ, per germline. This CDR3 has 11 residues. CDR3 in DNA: TGTGCCAGCAGCTCGACATCTGTCTACACCTTC. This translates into CASSSTSVYTF.

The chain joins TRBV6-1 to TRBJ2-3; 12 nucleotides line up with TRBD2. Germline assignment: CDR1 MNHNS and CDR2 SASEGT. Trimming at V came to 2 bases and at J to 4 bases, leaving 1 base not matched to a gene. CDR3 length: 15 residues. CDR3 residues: CASSERTSGADTQYF. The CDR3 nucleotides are TGTGCCAGCAGTGAAAGGACTAGCGGGGCAGATACGCAGTATTTT.

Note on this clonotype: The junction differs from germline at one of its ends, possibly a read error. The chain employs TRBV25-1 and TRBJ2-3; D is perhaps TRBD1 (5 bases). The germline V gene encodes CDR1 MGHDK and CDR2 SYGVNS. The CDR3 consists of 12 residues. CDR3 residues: CVSRAGTDTQYF. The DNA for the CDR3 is TGTGTCAGCAGGGCAGGCACAGATACGCAGTATTTT.

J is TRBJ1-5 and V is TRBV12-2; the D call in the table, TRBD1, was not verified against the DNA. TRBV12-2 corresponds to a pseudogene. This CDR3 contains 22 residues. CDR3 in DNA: TGTGCAAGTCGCTCTCGACGGGGGGCCGGGACAGGTAATTCTTATAGCAATCAGCCCCAGCATTTT. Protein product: CASRSRRGAGTGNSYSNQPQHF.

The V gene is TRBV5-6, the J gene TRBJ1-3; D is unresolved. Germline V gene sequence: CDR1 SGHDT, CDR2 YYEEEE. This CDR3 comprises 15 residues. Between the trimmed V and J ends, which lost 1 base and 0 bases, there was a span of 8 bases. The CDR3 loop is CASSLRANSGNTIYF. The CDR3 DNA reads TGTGCCAGCAGCTTGCGCGCCAACTCTGGAAACACCATATATTTT.

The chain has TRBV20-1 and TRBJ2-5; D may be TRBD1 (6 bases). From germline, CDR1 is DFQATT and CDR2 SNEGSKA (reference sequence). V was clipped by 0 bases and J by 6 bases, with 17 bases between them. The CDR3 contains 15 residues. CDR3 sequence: CSARDWGLAKKTQYF. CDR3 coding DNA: TGCAGTGCTAGAGATTGGGGGCTCGCGAAAAAGACCCAGTACTTC.

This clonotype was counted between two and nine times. The CDR3, as DNA: TGTGCCAGCAGTCAAGTTGCGGGGGGGAGCTCCTACAATGAGCAGTTCTTC. It translates to CASSQVAGGSSYNEQFF. This chain connects TRBV6-2 or TRBV6-3 to TRBJ2-1; 9 bases fit TRBD2. V was pared by 5 bases and J by 0 bases, with 8 bases of the junction left unmatched. The CDR3 extends over 17 amino acids. The V gene's germline CDR1 is MNHEY and CDR2 SVGEGT.

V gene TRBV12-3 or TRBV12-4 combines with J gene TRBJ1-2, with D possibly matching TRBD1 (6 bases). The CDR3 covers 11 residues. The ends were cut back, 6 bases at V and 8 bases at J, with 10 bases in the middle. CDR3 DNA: TGTGCCAGCAGCCCCGGGACAGGCTACACCTTC. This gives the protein CASSPGTGYTF.

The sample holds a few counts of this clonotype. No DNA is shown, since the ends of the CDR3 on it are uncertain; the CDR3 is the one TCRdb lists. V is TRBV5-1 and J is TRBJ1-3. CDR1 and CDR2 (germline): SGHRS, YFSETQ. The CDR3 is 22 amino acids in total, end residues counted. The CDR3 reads CASTNQTSMYLCASGEGNTIYF.

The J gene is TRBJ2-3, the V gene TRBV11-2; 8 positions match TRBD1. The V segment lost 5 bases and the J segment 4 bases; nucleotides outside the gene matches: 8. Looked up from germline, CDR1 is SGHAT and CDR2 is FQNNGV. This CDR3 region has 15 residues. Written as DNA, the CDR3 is TGTGCCAGCAGCCGGACAGGGAGTATCGCAGATACGCAGTATTTT. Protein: CASSRTGSIADTQYF.

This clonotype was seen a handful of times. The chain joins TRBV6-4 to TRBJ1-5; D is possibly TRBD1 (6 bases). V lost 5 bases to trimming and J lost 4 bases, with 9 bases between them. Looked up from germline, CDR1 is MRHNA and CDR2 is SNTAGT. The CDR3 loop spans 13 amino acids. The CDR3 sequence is CASSQGSNQPQHF. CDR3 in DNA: TGTGCCAGCAGTCAGGGGAGTAATCAGCCCCAGCATTTT.

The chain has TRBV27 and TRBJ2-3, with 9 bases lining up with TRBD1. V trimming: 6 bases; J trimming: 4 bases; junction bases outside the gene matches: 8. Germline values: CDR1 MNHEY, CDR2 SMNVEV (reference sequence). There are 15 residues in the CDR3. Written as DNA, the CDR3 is TGTGCCAGCAGGGGGGACAGGGATTATTCAGATACGCAGTATTTT. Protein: CASRGDRDYSDTQYF.

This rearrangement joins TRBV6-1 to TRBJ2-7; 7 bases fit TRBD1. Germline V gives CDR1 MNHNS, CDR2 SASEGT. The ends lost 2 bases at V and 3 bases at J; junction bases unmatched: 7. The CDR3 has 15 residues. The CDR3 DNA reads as TGTGCCAGCAGTGAACGCGGAAGGGGGCGCTACGAGCAGTACTTC. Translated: CASSERGRGRYEQYF.

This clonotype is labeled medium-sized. For the CDR3, the DNA is TGTGCCAGCAGGAGGGGCGACGAGACCCAGTACTTC. Encoded protein: CASRRGDETQYF. The chain combines TRBV6-1 with TRBJ2-5; D may correspond to TRBD1 or TRBD2 (5 bases each). CDR1 and CDR2 from the germline V gene are MNHNS and SASEGT. The CDR3 totals 12 residues. Deletions cut 6 bases from V and 5 bases from J, with 10 bases between.